This T cell receptor beta chain was found in a study of siplizumab effects on memory and regulatory T cells. This table comes from immunoSEQ multiplex PCR, and its TCRdb copy is limited to in-frame clones, with some not included. The data contain over 80,000 clones, roughly 90% of them singletons. The CDR3 spans 14 residues. Trimming cost V 2 bases and J 3 bases, with 12 bases left between them. Germline V gives CDR1 SGDLS, CDR2 YYNGEE. This TCR came from a human donor in good health. This chain uses TRBV9 with TRBJ2-7; D uncertain. Input material: Tregs sorted from blood. The CDR3 coding sequence is TGTGCCAGCAGCGTGGGGAATTTAAACTACGAGCAGTACTTC. Its translation is CASSVGNLNYEQYF.